This is a list of T cell receptor beta chains from one sample in a study of preoperative IRX-2 immunotherapy in early breast cancer. TCRdb's table, derived via immunoSEQ multiplex PCR, lists solely in-frame clones and lacks some. The sample holds fewer than 25,000 clones, just under 85% seen once. Sequencing was performed on lymph node tissue, taken after IRX-2 immunotherapy. These TCRs come from a human donor with breast cancer. Each CDR3 is given with its conserved first and last residue. D genes are given only for firm matches. The listing skips clone size in some rows; elsewhere it reads once, few, many or a size class.

v_gene,j_gene,d_gene,abundance,CDR3aa,CDR3nt
TRBV19,TRBJ2-1,.,.,CASTLGGFGNEQFF,TGTGCCAGTACCCTAGGCGGTTTTGGCAATGAGCAGTTCTTC
TRBV19,TRBJ2-1,TRBD2,.,CASSPLAGGNNEQFF,TGTGCCAGTAGTCCCCTAGCGGGGGGGAACAATGAGCAGTTCTTC
TRBV19,TRBJ2-7,.,.,CASSRGRAGEQYF,TGTGCCAGTAGTAGAGGACGGGCCGGGGAGCAGTACTTC
TRBV18,TRBJ2-3,.,once,CASSQVVAGVTDTQYF,TGTGCCAGCTCCCAGGTAGTGGCAGGGGTCACAGATACGCAGTATTTT
TRBV28,TRBJ2-1,.,.,CASTTSTQYNEQFF,TGTGCCAGCACAACTAGCACCCAATACAATGAGCAGTTCTTC
TRBV6-8,TRBJ1-1,.,.,CAISGGFNTEAFF,TGTGCCATCAGTGGGGGTTTTAACACTGAAGCTTTCTTT
TRBV29-1,TRBJ1-1,.,.,CSGADSSTEAFF,TGCAGCGGAGCAGACAGTTCGACTGAAGCTTTCTTT
TRBV23-1,TRBJ1-3,.,.,CASSLGRSSGNTIYF,TGCGCCAGCAGCTTGGGCAGGAGCTCTGGAAACACCATATATTTT
TRBV10-3,TRBJ1-2,TRBD1,.,CAISEQGQGYGYTF,TGTGCCATCAGTGAGCAGGGACAGGGATATGGCTACACCTTC
TRBV6-8,TRBJ2-3,TRBD2,.,CAMTSGRAWDTQYF,TGTGCCATGACTAGCGGGAGGGCATGGGATACGCAGTATTTT
TRBV6-8,TRBJ1-2,.,few,CASSYSLGDSYGYTF,TGTGCCAGCAGTTACTCCCTTGGGGATTCCTATGGCTACACCTTC
TRBV29-1,TRBJ2-7,TRBD1,.,CSSGQGADYEQYF,TGCAGCTCAGGACAGGGGGCCGACTACGAGCAGTACTTC
TRBV6-8,TRBJ2-3,.,.,CASSYYGGPDTQYF,TGTGCCAGCAGTTACTACGGGGGCCCAGATACGCAGTATTTT
TRBV15,TRBJ1-4,.,.,CATSRDRGTNEKLFF,TGTGCCACCAGCAGAGATCGGGGTACTAATGAAAAACTGTTTTTT
TRBV2,TRBJ1-2,.,.,CASSEASGRYTF,TGTGCCAGCAGTGAAGCATCCGGGAGGTACACCTTC
TRBV1,TRBJ2-7,.,.,CASSQDSGALDQEQYF,TGCGCCAGCAGCCAAGACTCTGGGGCCCTAGACCAGGAGCAGTACTTC
TRBV23-1,TRBJ1-2,TRBD1,.,CASSQDLGGDGYTF,TGCGCCAGCAGCCAAGATCTAGGGGGCGATGGCTACACCTTC
TRBV5-1,TRBJ1-3,.,.,CASSSSTASGNTIYF,TGCGCCAGCAGCTCGTCGACAGCCTCTGGAAACACCATATATTTT
TRBV18,TRBJ2-7,.,.,CASPHGGPLFYEQYF,TGTGCCAGCCCTCACGGAGGACCCCTCTTTTACGAGCAGTACTTC
TRBV5-1,TRBJ1-3,TRBD1,.,CASSFGTGTISGNTIYF,TGCGCCAGCAGCTTTGGGACAGGGACCATCTCTGGAAACACCATATATTTT
TRBV6-8,TRBJ2-7,TRBD1,.,CASSYSTGPTYEQYF,TGTGCCAGCAGTTACTCGACAGGGCCTACCTACGAGCAGTACTTC
TRBV9,TRBJ2-3,.,once,CASTYYQGTDTQYF,TGTGCCAGCACCTACTATCAGGGGACAGATACGCAGTATTTT
TRBV15,TRBJ2-7,TRBD2,.,CATSSEPGLVSEQYF,TGTGCCACCAGCAGTGAGCCGGGACTAGTAAGCGAGCAGTACTTC
TRBV6-8,TRBJ2-1,TRBD1,.,CAIRVQGAPGPGGEQFF,TGTGCCATCAGGGTACAGGGGGCGCCGGGCCCAGGGGGTGAGCAGTTCTTC
TRBV6-8,TRBJ1-1,TRBD1,.,CASSYRDRGTEAFF,TGTGCCAGCAGTTATCGGGACAGGGGAACTGAAGCTTTCTTT
TRBV9,TRBJ2-3,.,.,CASSVGTSTQYF,TGTGCCAGCAGCGTCGGGACCAGCACGCAGTATTTT
TRBV23-1,TRBJ1-5,TRBD1,.,CASSQPLRQGLRPQHF,TGCGCCAGCAGTCAACCCCTTCGACAGGGACTCCGGCCCCAGCATTTT
TRBV6-8,TRBJ1-2,.,.,CASSYTGDGYTF,TGTGCCAGCAGTTACACGGGGGATGGCTACACCTTC
TRBV12-1,TRBJ1-2,.,.,CASSHPTDYYGYTF,TGTGCCAGCAGCCACCCGACAGACTACTATGGCTACACCTTC